This T cell receptor beta chain comes out of a study of cytomegalovirus exposure and HLA in healthy donors. PCR primers comprised 60 Vbeta and 13 Jbeta primers. Methods used by the authors: In a later analysis, of around 80 million unique beta chains, about 12 million appeared in at least two donors. The protocol was immunoSEQ multiplex PCR, while the TCRdb copy is restricted to in-frame clones and leaves out a portion. V, J and clone size derive from that table, while D and trimming were established from the DNA sequence. The sample lists 150,000 to 200,000 clones, around 80% occurring once. Though nominally healthy at sampling, donors likely had unrecorded immune exposures. Findings of the study overall: In terms of immune exposure information, only CMV serostatus was available.

The CDR3 totals 15 residues. V lost 2 bases, J lost 2 bases, and 11 bases lay in between. Germline assignment: CDR1 MNHNS and CDR2 SASEGT. This clone appeared a few times. Its cognate antigen is unknown. Sequenced: PBMCs. This TCR came from a man aged 18 to 29 in good health and CMV-seropositive. J is TRBJ2-3 and V is TRBV6-1, with a weak D call TRBD2 (5 bases). CDR3 nucleotides: TGTGCCAGCAGTGAAAGCCAGCGGTTCACAGATACGCAGTATTTT. This translates into CASSESQRFTDTQYF.